Presented here are 22 T cell receptor beta chains from one specimen sequenced in a study of T cells in Graves' hyperthyroidism and ophthalmopathy. Regions amplified from RNA transcripts were the TCR beta CDR3 regions. Using the HTBI primer set, a first-round RT-PCR was run on the TCR CDR3. TCRdb re-called the multiplex PCR reads through MiXCR, storing one row per CDR3 protein. The sample lists 550,000 to 600,000 distinct CDR3 sequences; 40% to 55% were seen once. Sequenced sample: peripheral blood or thyroid tissue (not recorded which). The receptors come from an adult woman with Graves' disease, either hyperthyroidism or ophthalmopathy (not recorded which).

Turning to this clonotype: One end of the junction is discordant with germline, which a read error may explain. The genes are TRBV7-9 and TRBJ1-6, with a weak D call TRBD1 (5 bases). Germline values: CDR1 SEHNR, CDR2 FQNEAQ (reference sequence). This CDR3 comprises 14 residues. In DNA, the CDR3 is TGCGCCAGCAGCTCCCGGGACCAAAATTCACCCCTCCACTTT. This encodes CASSSRDQNSPLHF. Using reference TRBV7-9 and TRBJ1-6 for the parts outside the CDR3, the full variable domain is DTGVSQNPRHKITKRGQNVTFRCDPISEHNRLYWYRQTLGQGPEFLTYFQNEAQLEKSRLLSDRFSAERPKGSFSTLEIQRTEQGDSAMYLCASSSRDQNSPLHFGNGTRLTVT.

With respect to this clonotype: A junction end diverges from the germline sequence, so it may reflect a read error. This chain joins TRBV7-2 and TRBJ2-2, with D possibly matching TRBD2 (5 bases). This CDR3 is 13 amino acids long. The germline CDR1 and CDR2 sequences are SGHTA and FQGNSA. The CDR3 loop reads CASSPDFTGELLF. The CDR3 region has the DNA TGTGCCAGCAGTCCGGACTTCACCGGGGAGCTGCTTTTT.

The CDR3 reads CASSSGLAEFYEQYF. The CDR3, as DNA: TGTGCCAGCAGCTCTGGACTAGCGGAGTTTTACGAGCAGTACTTC. This chain links TRBV7-9 with TRBJ2-7; 10 bases line up with TRBD2. The V gene end was trimmed by 4 bases and the J gene end by 4 bases; junction bases not matched to a gene: 7. The CDR3 is 15 residues long. CDR1 SEHNR and CDR2 FQNEAQ come from the germline V gene (reference sequence).

This clonotype was counted ten times or more. This chain links TRBV29-1 with TRBJ1-4; 7 bases are shared with TRBD1. Trimming took 6 bases from V and 7 from J; bases not matched to a gene: 8. Per germline, CDR1 SQVTM and CDR2 ANQGSEA. This CDR3 spans 13 amino acids. The CDR3 loop reads CSVVQGVGEKLFF. In nucleotides, the CDR3 is TGCAGCGTCGTCCAGGGGGTCGGTGAAAAACTGTTTTTT.

In its sample, this clonotype was seen many times. This chain uses TRBV3-1 with TRBJ1-1, with D perhaps matching TRBD1 (5 bases). V was shortened by 4 bases and J by 5 bases, with 11 bases between the two germline ends. Germline-derived CDR1 and CDR2 are LGHDT and YNNKEL (reference sequence). The CDR3 extends over 13 amino acids. The CDR3, as DNA: TGTGCCAGCAGCCTACCGACAGCGACTGAAGCTTTCTTT. It is translated as CASSLPTATEAFF.

About this clonotype itself: A read error is possible here, since a much larger clone lies one base away. The genes are TRBV7-6 and TRBJ1-4; D is possibly TRBD1 (6 bases). The germline V gene has CDR1 SGHVS and CDR2 FNYEAQ. This CDR3 spans 17 amino acids. In nucleotides, the CDR3 is TGTGCCGGCAGCTTACAGGGCATCGGGTTCCCAAATGAAAAACTGTTTTTT. It yields the protein CAGSLQGIGFPNEKLFF. Full variable domain (missing parts from reference TRBV7-6 and TRBJ1-4): GAGVSQSPRYKVTKRGQDVALRCDPISGHVSLYWYRQALGQGPEFLTYFNYEAQQDKSGLPNDRFSAERPEGSISTLTIQRTEQRDSAMYRCAGSLQGIGFPNEKLFFGSGTQLSVL.

The chain couples TRBV29-1 to TRBJ1-1, with D possibly being TRBD1 (5 bases). Germline assignment: CDR1 SQVTM and CDR2 ANQGSEA. With 2 bases removed from V and 4 bases from J, the gap between germline ends came to 11 bases. This CDR3 is 13 amino acids long. The CDR3 DNA reads as TGCAGCGTTGAAATACAAGGGACCACTGAAGCTTTCTTT. Its translation: CSVEIQGTTEAFF. Together with reference TRBV29-1 and TRBJ1-1, the CDR3 gives the full variable domain: SAVISQKPSRDICQRGTSLTIQCQVDSQVTMMFWYRQQPGQSLTLIATANQGSEATYESGFVIDKFPISRPNLTFSTLTVSNMSPEDSSIYLCSVEIQGTTEAFFGQGTRLTVV.

This rearrangement joins TRBV7-9 to TRBJ2-1; D not resolved. The germline gives CDR1 SEHNR, CDR2 FQNEAQ (reference sequence). The CDR3 runs to 15 residues. V was shortened by 1 base and J by 8 bases, with 15 bases between the two germline ends. In DNA, the CDR3 is TGTGCCAGCAGCTTAGTTGGCGGAGCAGGAGATGAGCAGTTCTTC. Translation gives CASSLVGGAGDEQFF.

This clonotype has at least ten counts. CDR3 residues: CASTRMGQNGYTF. CDR3 nucleotide sequence: TGTGCCAGCACCCGAATGGGACAGAATGGCTACACCTTC. The chain has TRBV5-6 and TRBJ1-2; 7 nucleotides match TRBD1. The germline V gene has CDR1 SGHDT and CDR2 YYEEEE. This CDR3 comprises 13 residues. Trimming at V came to 6 bases and at J to 6 bases, leaving 8 bases not matched to a gene.

This clonotype has a handful of counts. The chain is built from TRBV5-4 and TRBJ1-2; D perhaps matches TRBD1 (5 bases). CDR1 is SGHNT and CDR2 is YYREEE in the germline V gene (reference sequence). This CDR3 comprises 13 residues. CDR3 region: CALRGRTDYGYTF. CDR3 DNA sequence: TGTGCTTTGAGGGGCAGAACAGACTATGGCTACACCTTC.

In its sample, this clonotype was seen a few times. The chain carries TRBV2 and TRBJ1-2, with no clear D. Germline-derived CDR1 and CDR2 are SNHLY and FYNNEI. Trimming cost V 3 bases and J 7 bases, with 12 bases left between them. CDR3 length equals 13 residues. The CDR3: CASSDPVSRGYTF. CDR3 DNA sequence: TGTGCCAGCAGTGACCCTGTAAGTCGTGGCTACACCTTC.

This clonotype was counted at least ten times. The rearrangement uses TRBV7-9 and TRBJ2-7; possible D gene TRBD1, 5 bases. The V and J ends lost 3 bases and 5 bases respectively, with 11 bases between them. CDR1 SEHNR and CDR2 FQNEAQ come from the germline V gene (reference sequence). CDR3 size: 13 residues. CDR3 DNA sequence: TGTGCCAGCAGCTTCGCAGGGCCCGACGAGCAGTACTTC. The encoded protein is CASSFAGPDEQYF.

Ten or more counts support this clonotype. The V and J genes are TRBV11-2 and TRBJ2-7; D uncertain. Germline V gives CDR1 SGHAT, CDR2 FQNNGV. The V end was cut by 3 bases, the J end by 0 bases, with 9 bases between. This CDR3 spans 14 amino acids. The CDR3 bases are TGTGCCAGCAGCTTTAGGTGGAGCTCCTACGAGCAGTACTTC. Residues: CASSFRWSSYEQYF.

In its sample, this clonotype was seen many times. This chain joins TRBV7-3 and TRBJ1-1, with a possible D match to TRBD1 (6 bases). The CDR3 covers 15 residues. Trimming shortened V by 5 bases and J by 3 bases, and 16 bases separated the two germline ends. Per the germline V gene, CDR1 is SGHTA and CDR2 is FQGTGA. CDR3 sequence: CASSPRGYGDTEAFF. The CDR3 DNA is TGTGCCAGCAGCCCTAGGGGGTACGGGGACACTGAAGCTTTCTTT.

The chain uses TRBV11-2 and TRBJ1-1; D not certain. The V and J ends lost 8 bases and 3 bases respectively, with 19 bases between them. CDR1 and CDR2 (germline): SGHAT, FQNNGV. This CDR3 comprises 15 residues. This CDR3 is CASLAQVFGYTEAFF. The DNA for the CDR3 is TGTGCCAGCTTGGCCCAGGTTTTTGGGTACACTGAAGCTTTCTTT.

This clonotype was counted ten times or more. This chain links TRBV7-9 with TRBJ1-5, with unresolved D. Germline V gene sequence: CDR1 SEHNR, CDR2 FQNEAQ (reference sequence). V was trimmed by 6 bases and J by 2 bases, leaving 14 bases between them. This CDR3 is built from 15 residues. The CDR3 protein is CASRLRYVGNQPQHF. As DNA, the CDR3 is TGTGCCAGCAGATTAAGGTACGTCGGCAATCAGCCCCAGCATTTT.

This clonotype was observed a few times. V gene TRBV12-3 or TRBV12-4 combines with J gene TRBJ1-2; TRBD1 agrees at 7 bases. The CDR3 loop spans 14 amino acids. Germline trimming cut 6 bases from V and 8 bases from J; bases unmatched to any gene: 12. CDR3 sequence reads: CASRRGEGAFGYTF. Here the CDR3 DNA reads TGTGCCAGCAGACGGGGGGAGGGGGCATTCGGCTACACCTTC.

The chain combines TRBV5-8 with TRBJ2-7, with 8 bases lining up with TRBD1. V lost 4 bases, J lost 6 bases, and 9 bases stayed unmatched. CDR1 and CDR2 from the germline V gene are SGHTS and YDEGEE. CDR3 length: 14 amino acids. Here the CDR3 reads CASSQGRGRFEQYF. CDR3 bases: TGTGCCAGCAGCCAGGGCAGGGGGCGCTTCGAGCAGTACTTC.

This clonotype was seen many times. The chain carries TRBV12-3 or TRBV12-4 and TRBJ2-7; D might be TRBD2 (6 bases). With 7 bases removed from V and 4 bases from J, the gap between germline ends came to 14 bases. The CDR3 has 13 residues. CDR3 nucleotides: TGTGCCAGCAAACTCGCGGGGTCGTACGAGCAGTACTTC. Residues: CASKLAGSYEQYF.

In its sample, this clonotype was seen many times. This sequence joins TRBV7-9 and TRBJ2-7; D gene uncertain. This CDR3 has 12 residues. V lost 4 bases and J lost 9, with 13 bases in between. CDR1 is SEHNR and CDR2 is FQNEAQ in the germline V gene (reference sequence). CDR3 residues: CASSSSFFVQYF. CDR3 DNA: TGTGCCAGCAGCTCGAGTTTTTTTGTGCAGTACTTC.

The CDR3 sequence is CSAGQGEPYYGYTF. CDR3 sequence (DNA): TGCAGCGCGGGACAGGGGGAACCTTACTATGGCTACACCTTC. V is TRBV29-1 and J is TRBJ1-2; TRBD1 aligns across 11 bases. CDR3 length: 14 residues. Germline-derived CDR1 and CDR2 are SQVTM and ANQGSEA. With V trimmed by 7 bases and J by 3 bases, 7 bases remained unmatched. Combining the CDR3 with reference TRBV29-1 and TRBJ1-2 gives the whole variable domain SAVISQKPSRDICQRGTSLTIQCQVDSQVTMMFWYRQQPGQSLTLIATANQGSEATYESGFVIDKFPISRPNLTFSTLTVSNMSPEDSSIYLCSAGQGEPYYGYTFGSGTRLTVV.

The table lists this clonotype with a count of one. V gene TRBV11-2 combines with J gene TRBJ2-5; 13 bases align to TRBD2. The CDR3 length is 16 residues. Unmatched junction bases numbered 7, after V lost 5 bases and J lost 4 bases. Germline V gene sequence: CDR1 SGHAT, CDR2 FQNNGV. CDR3 bases: TGTGCCAGCAGCCCACTAGCGGGAGGGCCACGAGAGACCCAGTACTTC. Translation: CASSPLAGGPRETQYF.